The clone carrying this T cell receptor (beta chain) was counted ten times or more. Antigen specificity is unknown. The observed sequence ends 3 residues before the CDR3 terminus, with the missing tail filled in from the germline J gene. This sample was included in a study of T cell clonality in common variable immunodeficiency. Points from the study as a whole: Authors noted CVID clonality's cause needs subpopulation repertoire sequencing. CVID subjects shared fewer TCRbeta clones than healthy controls did.

The germline V gene encodes CDR1 LNHDA and CDR2 SQIVND (reference sequence). The V and J ends lost 6 bases and 4 bases, in that order; junction bases with no gene match: 10. The CDR3 totals 16 residues. CVID and control samples used equivalent genomic DNA input. Method: immunoSEQ multiplex PCR; TCRdb's copy keeps in-frame clones and lacks some. The sample yields 45,000 to 70,000 clones, without any singletons. This TCR derives from a person aged 18 to 69 in good health. The specimen was peripheral blood mononuclear cells. This chain links TRBV19 with TRBJ1-5, with TRBD1 matching 9 bases. The DNA read from the CDR3 is TGTGCCAGTAGAATATGGAGTGGGACAGGGAATCAGCCC. Translation gives CASRIWSGTGNQP. The entire CDR3 sequence reads CASRIWSGTGNQPQHF.